What follows are 25 T cell receptor beta chains derived from one specimen sequenced in a study of blood T cells in healthy people across ages. Sample-barcoded 5' priming and a J-beta primer mix drove a second PCR of roughly 6 to 12 cycles. TCRdb called the 5' RACE reads again in MiXCR, with one record for every CDR3 protein. The top ten clones hold about a quarter of a sample with hundreds of thousands of distinct CDR3 sequences, just over 55% of them seen once. The specimen sequenced was blood. These receptors all come from a man aged 35-49 years in good health.

This clonotype showed up just a few times. The chain employs TRBV5-5 and TRBJ2-1; TRBD1 or TRBD2 may be the D gene (6 bases each). Germline CDR1 SGHKS, CDR2 YYEKEE (reference sequence). The CDR3 is made up of 14 amino acids. V was shortened by 3 bases and J by 5 bases, with 12 bases between the two germline ends. This CDR3 reads CASSSPGANNEQFF. DNA for the CDR3: TGTGCCAGCAGCTCTCCGGGGGCAAACAATGAGCAGTTCTTC.

In its sample, this clonotype was seen a few times. The V call is TRBV7-9, the J call TRBJ2-3; the D is unclear. Trimming cost V 5 bases and J 2 bases, with 17 bases left between them. The CDR3 has 16 amino acids. Germline CDR1 is SEHNR and CDR2 is FQNEAQ (reference sequence). The CDR3 reads CASSPTPRASTDTQYF. In nucleotides, the CDR3 is TGTGCCAGCAGCCCTACTCCCCGGGCCTCCACAGATACGCAGTATTTT.

This clonotype was observed once. The chain recombines TRBV6-5 with TRBJ2-1, with a possible D match to TRBD2 (5 bases). V lost 6 bases to trimming and J lost 1 base, with 13 bases between them. This CDR3 has 15 amino acids. Germline CDR1 and CDR2: MNHEY and SVGAGI. CDR3 DNA: TGTGCCAGCAGCCCTACTAGTTGGTCCTACAATGAGCAGTTCTTC. Protein: CASSPTSWSYNEQFF.

This chain uses TRBV7-3 with TRBJ1-1; the D is unclear. CDR1 and CDR2 from the germline V gene are SGHTA and FQGTGA. The CDR3 covers 13 residues. Trimming cost V 6 bases and J 5 bases, with 13 bases left between them. The CDR3, as DNA: TGTGCCAGCAGTTCATACGTGGGGACTGAAGCTTTCTTT. This gives the protein CASSSYVGTEAFF.

Notes on this clonotype: A junction boundary mismatches the germline segment, possibly from a read error. The chain couples TRBV6-1 to TRBJ1-1; D is unclear. Germline-derived CDR1 and CDR2 are MNHNS and SASEGT. There are 14 residues in the CDR3. CDR3 in amino acids: CASSEEGMFAEVFF. CDR3 DNA: TGTGCCAGCAGTGAGGAGGGTATGTTCGCTGAAGTTTTCTTT.

This clonotype was picked up a small number of times. This chain connects TRBV9 to TRBJ1-2; tentatively, D is TRBD1 (5 bases). There are 14 residues in the CDR3. V lost 4 bases, J lost 3 bases, and 13 bases lay in between. Germline CDR1 and CDR2: SGDLS and YYNGEE. CDR3 in DNA: TGTGCCAGCAGCACAGAGGAGGGGTACTATGGCTACACCTTC. Its protein is CASSTEEGYYGYTF.

V and J are TRBV10-3 and TRBJ2-1; 11 bases align to TRBD2. The CDR3 has 19 amino acids. Germline V gives CDR1 ENHRY, CDR2 SYGVKD. The V segment lost 0 bases and the J segment 8 bases; nucleotides outside the gene matches: 15. CDR3 sequence reads: CAISESWGSTSGSRDEQFF. The CDR3 nucleotides are TGTGCCATCAGTGAGTCATGGGGTTCTACTAGCGGGAGCCGGGATGAGCAGTTCTTC.

The rearrangement joins TRBV2 to TRBJ2-3; perhaps TRBD2 as D (6 bases). V lost 2 bases, J lost 0 bases, and 15 bases lay in between. Germline V gives CDR1 SNHLY, CDR2 FYNNEI. CDR3 size: 17 residues. CDR3: CASSEWRGVRSTDTQYF. CDR3 bases: TGTGCCAGCAGTGAATGGCGGGGAGTCCGGAGCACAGATACGCAGTATTTT.

This clonotype was found a few times. The J gene is TRBJ2-5, the V gene TRBV10-2; D remains ambiguous. Germline-derived CDR1 and CDR2 are WSHSY and SAAADI. With 3 bases removed from V and 0 bases from J, the gap between germline ends came to 8 bases. This CDR3 is built from 14 residues. The CDR3 DNA follows: TGCGCCAGCAGTGAACTACGGAACCAAGAGACCCAGTACTTC. Protein sequence: CASSELRNQETQYF.

The chain uses TRBV27 and TRBJ2-7; TRBD2 agrees at 14 bases. The V segment lost 5 bases and the J segment 11 bases; nucleotides outside the gene matches: 11. Germline-derived CDR1 and CDR2 are MNHEY and SMNVEV (reference sequence). The CDR3 consists of 15 residues. This CDR3 is CASSPTSGRAKLEYF. The DNA of the CDR3 is TGTGCCAGCAGTCCGACTAGCGGGAGGGCCAAGCTCGAGTACTTC.

This clonotype has just a few counts. This sequence joins TRBV6-6 and TRBJ1-1, with 8 bases matching TRBD1. The CDR3 contains 13 residues. V lost 10 bases and J lost 1; bases outside the gene matches: 5. CDR1 and CDR2 from the germline V gene are MNHNY and SVGAGI (reference sequence). CDR3 sequence (DNA): TGTGCCACCGGAGACAGGGGGAACACTGAAGCTTTCTTT. It translates to CATGDRGNTEAFF.

Here the CDR3 reads CASSLVSGGTGELFF. Here the CDR3 DNA reads TGTGCCAGCAGCTTAGTTTCGGGAGGCACCGGGGAGCTGTTTTTT. This chain joins TRBV7-9 and TRBJ2-2, with TRBD2 matching over 7 bases. This CDR3 has 15 amino acids. Trimming cost V 1 base and J 4 bases; bases outside gene matches: 3. From germline, CDR1 is SEHNR and CDR2 FQNEAQ (reference sequence).

The chain has TRBV5-1 and TRBJ1-2; 7 bases align to TRBD1. From germline, CDR1 is SGHRS and CDR2 YFSETQ. CDR3 size: 15 residues. The ends lost 4 bases at V and 0 bases at J; junction bases unmatched: 6. DNA for the CDR3: TGCGCCAGCAGCCCGGGACAGATTCCTAACTATGGCTACACCTTC. It yields the protein CASSPGQIPNYGYTF.

The V and J genes are TRBV11-2 and TRBJ2-3; 8 bases agree with TRBD2. Germline CDR1 is SGHAT and CDR2 is FQNNGV. The CDR3 covers 14 residues. The V segment lost 5 bases and the J segment 5 bases; nucleotides outside the gene matches: 6. The CDR3 DNA is TGTGCCAGCAGCCCCATCGGGAGGGTAGATACGCAGTATTTT. Its translation: CASSPIGRVDTQYF.

The sample holds a few counts of this clonotype. The rearrangement joins TRBV4-1 to TRBJ1-1; D possibly corresponds to TRBD1 (6 bases). CDR1 is MGHRA and CDR2 is YSYEKL in the germline V gene. The CDR3 sequence is 16 residues long. Deletions cut 0 bases from V and 4 bases from J, with 15 bases between. This CDR3 reads CASSQDPGQGTTEAFF. The CDR3 region has the DNA TGCGCCAGCAGCCAAGATCCAGGTCAGGGGACCACTGAAGCTTTCTTT.

This sequence joins TRBV28 and TRBJ2-1; 13 positions match TRBD2. The CDR3 spans 16 residues. CDR1 and CDR2 (germline): MDHEN, SYDVKM. V was pared by 4 bases and J by 11 bases, with 11 bases of the junction left unmatched. CDR3 in DNA: TGTGCCAGCAGTTCGCGTACCCTGGGACTAGCGGGAAAGCAGTTCTTC. Protein: CASSSRTLGLAGKQFF.

This chain connects TRBV28 to TRBJ2-1, with TRBD2 matching 11 bases. The CDR3 has 15 residues. Germline CDR1 MDHEN, CDR2 SYDVKM. After removal of 6 bases from V and 4 bases from J, the junction contained 5 bases not matched to a gene. The CDR3 DNA reads TGTGCCAGCAGGGGGGGGACTAGCGGATACAATGAGCAGTTCTTC. Protein product: CASRGGTSGYNEQFF.

The J gene is TRBJ2-5, the V gene TRBV24-1; 8 bases agree with TRBD1. The junction had 9 bases not matched to a gene; V was cut back by 5 bases and J by 5 bases. The CDR3 sequence is 15 residues long. The germline gives CDR1 KGHDR, CDR2 SFDVKD. The CDR3 bases are TGTGCCACCAGTGGGGAGACAGGGGCGAGCGAGACCCAGTACTTC. This gives the protein CATSGETGASETQYF.

This clonotype was seen at least ten times. The chain has TRBV12-3 or TRBV12-4 and TRBJ2-7; D unresolved. The CDR3 has 12 residues. Trimming left V 7 bases short and J 4 bases short, with 11 bases between. CDR3 coding DNA: TGTGCCAGCAAAGGCCGGTCTTACGAGCAGTACTTC. Translating it yields CASKGRSYEQYF.

The chain carries TRBV7-2 and TRBJ1-4; 12 nucleotides match TRBD1. This CDR3 has 14 residues. Losses at the gene ends were 6 bases for V and 11 bases for J; bases not matched to a gene: 7. Germline assignment: CDR1 SGHTA and CDR2 FQGNSA. The CDR3 here is CASRKGQGAGKLFF. The CDR3, as DNA: TGTGCCAGCAGAAAGGGACAGGGGGCAGGGAAACTGTTTTTT.

The V and J genes are TRBV9 and TRBJ2-3; 9 bases match TRBD2. Germline CDR1 is SGDLS and CDR2 is YYNGEE. The CDR3 consists of 18 residues. The V segment lost 0 bases and the J segment 5 bases; nucleotides outside the gene matches: 13. CDR3: CASSVGGSGSGIGDTQYF. As DNA, the CDR3 is TGTGCCAGCAGCGTAGGGGGTAGCGGGAGTGGTATTGGAGATACGCAGTATTTT.

This clonotype was seen a handful of times. The rearrangement links TRBV12-3 or TRBV12-4 to TRBJ2-3; possible D gene TRBD2, 5 bases. V lost 8 bases to trimming and J lost 1 base, with 10 bases between them. CDR3 length equals 13 residues. The CDR3 DNA follows: TGTGCCAGCTGGTATAGCGGCACAGATACGCAGTATTTT. Amino acid sequence: CASWYSGTDTQYF.

This clonotype appeared once. The V gene is TRBV10-3, the J gene TRBJ1-5; maybe TRBD1 (5 bases). The CDR3 covers 17 residues. V was clipped by 8 bases and J by 0 bases, with 20 bases between them. In germline, CDR1 is ENHRY, CDR2 SYGVKD. CDR3 DNA sequence: TGTGCCATCGGGATGACAGAAGGGGCCTATAGCAATCAGCCCCAGCATTTT. As protein: CAIGMTEGAYSNQPQHF.

This sequence joins TRBV3-1 and TRBJ1-4; no reliable D call. Deletions cut 9 bases from V and 8 bases from J, with 22 bases between. The V gene's germline CDR1 is LGHDT and CDR2 YNNKEL (reference sequence). The CDR3 runs 15 residues. CDR3: CASTATGHWFEKLFF. In DNA, the CDR3 is TGTGCCAGTACGGCAACGGGCCATTGGTTCGAAAAACTGTTTTTT. Combining the CDR3 with reference TRBV3-1 and TRBJ1-4 gives the whole variable domain DTAVSQTPKYLVTQMGNDKSIKCEQNLGHDTMYWYKQDSKKFLKIMFSYNNKELIINETVPNRFSPKSPDKAHLNLHINSLELGDSAVYFCASTATGHWFEKLFFGSGTQLSVL.

The chain couples TRBV12-3 or TRBV12-4 to TRBJ2-5; D tentatively reads TRBD1 or TRBD2 (5 bases each). The J call may be incorrect, as the DNA end agrees better with TRBJ2-7. The CDR3 is 15 residues long. CDR3 DNA sequence: TGTGCCAGCAGTTCCGGGACGAGCCGAACCTACGAGCAGTACTTC. Translating it yields CASSSGTSRTYEQYF.